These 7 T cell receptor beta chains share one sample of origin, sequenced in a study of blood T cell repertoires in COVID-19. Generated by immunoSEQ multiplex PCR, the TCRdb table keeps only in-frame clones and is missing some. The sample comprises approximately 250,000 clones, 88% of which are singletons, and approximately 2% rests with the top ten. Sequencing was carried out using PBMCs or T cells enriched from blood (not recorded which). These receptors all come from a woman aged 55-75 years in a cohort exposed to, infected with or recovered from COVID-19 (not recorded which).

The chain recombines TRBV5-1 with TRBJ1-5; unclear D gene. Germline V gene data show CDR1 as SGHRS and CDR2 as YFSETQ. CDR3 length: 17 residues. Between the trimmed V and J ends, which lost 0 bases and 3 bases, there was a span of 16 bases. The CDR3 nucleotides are TGCGCCAGCAGCTTGGGCAGAACTCAAAGACACAATCAGCCCCAGCATTTT. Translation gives CASSLGRTQRHNQPQHF. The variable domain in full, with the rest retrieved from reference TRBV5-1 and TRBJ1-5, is KAGVTQTPRYLIKTRGQQVTLSCSPISGHRSVSWYQQTPGQGLQFLFEYFSETQRNKGNFPGRFSGRQFSNSRSEMNVSTLELGDSALYLCASSLGRTQRHNQPQHFGDGTRLSIL.

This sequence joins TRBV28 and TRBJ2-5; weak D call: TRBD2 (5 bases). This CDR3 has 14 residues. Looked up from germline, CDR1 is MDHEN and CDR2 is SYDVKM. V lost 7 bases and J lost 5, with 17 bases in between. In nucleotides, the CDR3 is TGTGCCAGCACCCCGGCGGCGCGGAGGGAGACCCAGTACTTC. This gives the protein CASTPAARRETQYF.

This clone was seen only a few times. The CDR3 region has the DNA TGTGCCAGCAGCGGAGGACTAGCGGGAGGGTACGAGCAGTACTTC. Its protein product is CASSGGLAGGYEQYF. The gene calls are TRBV9 and TRBJ2-7, with 15 nucleotides matching TRBD2. Germline-derived CDR1 and CDR2 are SGDLS and YYNGEE. This CDR3 is 15 amino acids long. Trimming took 3 bases from V and 4 from J; bases not matched to a gene: 2.

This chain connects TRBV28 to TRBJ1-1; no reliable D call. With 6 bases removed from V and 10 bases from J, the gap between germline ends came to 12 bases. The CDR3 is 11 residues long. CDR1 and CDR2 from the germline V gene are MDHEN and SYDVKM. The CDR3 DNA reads TGTGCCAGCAGAGCGGGGTCGGGAGCTTTCTTT. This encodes CASRAGSGAFF.

CDR3 in DNA: TGTGCCAGCAGTTTACAGCGGAACTACGAGCAGTACTTC. Its translation is CASSLQRNYEQYF. This chain joins TRBV27 and TRBJ2-7; TRBD2 might be the D (5 bases). This CDR3 contains 13 residues. The germline V and J ends were trimmed by 2 bases and 3 bases, with 8 bases remaining between them. The germline CDR1 and CDR2 sequences are MNHEY and SMNVEV (reference sequence).

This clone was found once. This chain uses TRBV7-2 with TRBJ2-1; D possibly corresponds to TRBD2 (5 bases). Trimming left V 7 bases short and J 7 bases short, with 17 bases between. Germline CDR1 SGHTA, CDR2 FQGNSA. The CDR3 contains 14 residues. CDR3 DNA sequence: TGTGCCAGCATCCTGCTAGCAGCCTCGAATGAGCAGTTCTTC. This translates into CASILLAASNEQFF.

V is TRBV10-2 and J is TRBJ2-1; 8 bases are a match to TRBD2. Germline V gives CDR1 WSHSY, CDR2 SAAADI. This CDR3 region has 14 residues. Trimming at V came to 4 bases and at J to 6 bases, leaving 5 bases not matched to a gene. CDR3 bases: TGCGCCAGCAGTGGTTTAGCGGGGAGCAATGAGCAGTTCTTC. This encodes CASSGLAGSNEQFF.